This record covers a single T cell receptor beta chain. Its antigen target is currently unknown. No base-level quality is on record; no much larger clone is a single base apart. Focal radiation therapy combined with CTLA-4 blockade (ipilimumab) was tested in patients with chemo-refractory metastatic non-small-cell lung cancer. CDR1 and CDR2, per the germline V gene, are MNHEY and SVGAGI. Clipping removes 6 bases from V and 8 bases from J, with 3 as the unmatched junction base count. The CDR3 goes from the cysteine to the phenylalanine over 13 residues. The only DNA kept is the CDR3, 39 bases in frame from the first base. These data belong to a study of radiotherapy plus CTLA-4 blockade in lung cancer listed by TCRdb under 2018. With respect to the entire study: Among enrolled patients, around 20% had an objective response and 30% to 40% reached disease control.

Study-wide conclusions, independent of this receptor: The strongest predictors of response were reported to be early dynamic shifts in blood T cell clones along with a rise in serum interferon-beta following radiation. After treatment with radiotherapy and ipilimumab, TCR clones that came from tumors expanded in the peripheral blood.

The receptor library was made with the immunoSEQ multiplex PCR assay. The clones in this table, taken by TCRdb from immuneACCESS, are in-frame only. Not every clone is retained; where verified, under half of the shortfall comes from an unresolved V gene, and the cause of the rest is unknown. This sample holds approximately 60,000 clones; approximately 84% were observed only once. Around 6.6% of the sample comes from the top ten. This TCR was recovered from a human donor with non-small cell lung cancer whose response to radiotherapy plus ipilimumab could not be evaluated. Sequencing used peripheral blood, obtained from a patient treated with radiotherapy plus ipilimumab. Recombination joined TRBV6-5 with TRBJ1-3; 11 bases in between match TRBD1. The DNA sequence reads TGTGCCAGCAGGGGACAGGGGGAACACACCATATATTTT. The translation is CASRGQGEHTIYF.